This TCR beta chain derives from a study of blood T cell repertoires in COVID-19 (dated by TCRdb to 2020 to 2022). Background on the whole study: The collaborator samples originated in the United States, Italy and Spain and spanned the acute and convalescent phases of COVID-19. The material from the prospective study consisted of cDNA or gDNA derived from T cells, B-cell-depleted T cells, or PBMCs. Samples came from the ongoing ImmuneRACE study (first 160 participants) plus 1,254 subjects from 6 global collaborators. HLA class I and class II types, where available, came from metadata supplied by the sample provider rather than from assay-based typing. Subjects who had been exposed to COVID-19, were actively infected with it, or had recovered from it provided the deeply sampled blood TCRbeta repertoires that made up the dataset. The repertoires were released in a freely available public database meant as a resource for research on the immune response to SARS-CoV-2. Nearly every sample came with metadata listing a de-identified subject ID, COVID-19 status, age in years and sex. The full study reports these points: The quantity of clinical and demographic metadata differed by source and by participant and was supplied without curation.

Details on this clone: Its target antigen remains unknown. Base-call qualities are not available, and no considerably larger clone is one nucleotide away.

The germline V gene sets CDR1 to MNHEY and CDR2 to SVGAGI. The CDR3 starts with the cysteine, ends with the phenylalanine, and has 14 residues. Of the read, only the CDR3 DNA is kept; its 42 bases are in frame from base 1. From V the trimming removes 2 bases and from J it removes 2 bases, while the gene matches leave 3 bases of the junction unaccounted for. TCRbeta CDR3 regions were amplified from genomic DNA by means of the immunoSEQ Assay, a bias-controlled multiplex PCR. Under the source paper's analysis protocol: Within the assay, amplification of reference gene primers was used to estimate how many nucleated cells each sample contained. To quantify the absolute abundance of each unique TCRbeta CDR3 rearrangement, sequence reads were collapsed and filtered. For each sample, productive Simpson clonality was calculated as the square root of Simpson's diversity index across productive rearrangements. TCRdb obtained this table from immuneACCESS and retained in-frame rearrangements with V and J assigned. These tables miss some clones; where compared with another copy, unresolved V genes account for less than half of the shortfall, and the remainder is unexplained. That table is the source of V, J and clone size, and D and trimming were worked out from the DNA. This sample has about 260,000 clones in its table, and over 70% of those were observed once. The leading ten clones occupy about 1.6% of the sample.

Another Seattle source contributed samples from volunteer blood donors who had recovered from COVID-19. Collaborating institutions collected whole blood in K2EDTA tubes following their own protocols. For TCRbeta analysis, collaborator samples were shipped as frozen whole blood, as isolated PBMCs, or as DNA extracted from either sample type. The V and J segments used are TRBV6-5 and TRBJ2-7; TRBD1 lines up with 7 middle nucleotides. The source is a middle-aged woman who had recovered from COVID-19. Source material: peripheral blood. The CDR3 reads as follows: CASSYQGQTYEQYF. The sequenced DNA: TGTGCCAGCAGTTACCAGGGACAGACCTACGAGCAGTACTTC.